These 9 T cell receptor beta chains came from one sample sequenced in a study of response to subunit inactivated influenza vaccine. TCRdb itself ran the RT-PCR reads through MiXCR, one entry per CDR3 protein. The data contain about 190,000 distinct CDR3 sequences, 14% of them seen just once; the ten biggest clones take up 26%. The sequenced sample was CD8+ T cells sorted from PBMCs, obtained 5 days after vaccination. The origin of the receptors is a man in his fifties who received an inactivated influenza vaccine.

The chain links TRBV7-9 to TRBJ2-1; TRBD1 might be the D (6 bases). Germline CDR1 SEHNR, CDR2 FQNEAQ (reference sequence). Trimming took off 4 bases at V and 7 bases at J, with 11 bases between the two ends. The CDR3 is made up of 13 amino acids. The CDR3 region has the DNA TGTGCCAGCAGCTCAACAGGGTGGAATGAGCAGTTCTTC. As protein: CASSSTGWNEQFF.

This clonotype was counted a few times. The chain links TRBV11-2 to TRBJ2-3; maybe TRBD2 (6 bases). The CDR3 is 17 amino acids. V lost 5 bases, J lost 0 bases, and 18 bases lay in between. Germline V gene lookup returns CDR1 SGHAT and CDR2 FQNNGV. Here the CDR3 DNA reads TGTGCCAGCAGCCGACCCCCTGGCGGGGTTAGCACAGATACGCAGTATTTT. Encoded protein: CASSRPPGGVSTDTQYF. Full variable domain (outside the CDR3, taken from reference TRBV11-2 and TRBJ2-3): EAGVAQSPRYKIIEKRQSVAFWCNPISGHATLYWYQQILGQGPKLLIQFQNNGVVDDSQLPKDRFSAERLKGVDSTLKIQPAKLEDSAVYLCASSRPPGGVSTDTQYFGPGTRLTVL.

The sample holds a few counts of this clonotype. This chain connects TRBV7-2 to TRBJ1-1; no firm D call. Trimming cost V 1 base and J 10 bases, with 19 bases left between them. Germline V gene lookup returns CDR1 SGHTA and CDR2 FQGNSA. There are 15 residues in the CDR3. CDR3 residues: CASSLVPRHAGGAFF. CDR3 sequence (DNA): TGTGCCAGCAGCTTAGTCCCCCGACACGCGGGAGGAGCTTTCTTT.

This clonotype was detected only a few times. The chain couples TRBV6-2 or TRBV6-3 to TRBJ1-1; no firm D call. V gave up 2 bases and J gave up 2 bases, with 6 bases separating them. CDR1 and CDR2 (germline): MNHEY, SVGEGT. This CDR3 has 13 residues. The CDR3 region is CASSYVLNTEAFF. In nucleotides, the CDR3 is TGTGCCAGCAGTTACGTCCTAAACACTGAAGCTTTCTTT.

The chain links TRBV12-3 or TRBV12-4 to TRBJ2-7; maybe TRBD1 (6 bases). The CDR3 loop spans 15 amino acids. The germline V and J ends were trimmed by 5 bases and 2 bases, with 16 bases remaining between them. The CDR3 loop is CASSPTGPKAYEQYF. The DNA of the CDR3 is TGTGCCAGCAGTCCCACAGGGCCCAAAGCCTACGAGCAGTACTTC.

The chain is built from TRBV12-3 or TRBV12-4 and TRBJ1-2; D uncertain. The length of the CDR3 is 12 residues. V shed 6 bases and J shed 4 bases, with 9 bases lying between them. The CDR3 loop is CASRTGVYGYTF. The CDR3 coding sequence is TGTGCCAGCAGAACCGGGGTCTATGGCTACACCTTC.

CDR3 nucleotides: TGTGCCAGCAGACCTAGACAGGGAAGCTCCTATAATTCACCCCTCCACTTT. This sequence encodes CASRPRQGSSYNSPLHF. This sequence joins TRBV7-2 and TRBJ1-6; the match to TRBD1 covers 7 bases. Germline V lookup: CDR1 SGHTA, CDR2 FQGNSA. Germline trimming cut 6 bases from V and 0 bases from J; bases unmatched to any gene: 8. The CDR3 has 17 residues.

The rearrangement links TRBV7-8 to TRBJ2-3; no definite D call. Trimming pared 3 bases from V and 5 bases from J, leaving 15 bases between. CDR1 and CDR2 (germline): SGHVS, FQNEAQ. The CDR3 covers 15 residues. The CDR3 reads CASSFFVGLEDTQYF. The CDR3 bases are TGTGCCAGCAGCTTTTTTGTCGGGCTCGAAGATACGCAGTATTTT.

As regards this clonotype: One junction end disagrees with the germline gene, perhaps due to a read error. This CDR3 is CASSFPGKERFF. CDR3 bases: TGTGCCAGCAGTTTTCCCGGAAAGGAGCGGTTCTTC. V and J are TRBV27 and TRBJ2-1; D unclear. This CDR3 is built from 12 residues. Looked up from germline, CDR1 is MNHEY and CDR2 is SMNVEV (reference sequence).